The 27 T cell receptor beta chains given below trace back to one sample, sequenced in a study of STAT5B mutations in CD4+ large granular lymphocyte leukemia. Data came from immunoSEQ multiplex PCR; TCRdb stores just in-frame clones and leaves some out. The sample includes about 30,000 clones, 75% to 85% seen only once; the top ten take about 2.1%. Sample: CD4+ T cells from blood buffy coats. The receptors shown here come from a human donor in good health.

The chain combines TRBV6-6 with TRBJ1-2; 7 bases agree with TRBD1. The CDR3 has 15 amino acids. Germline V CDR1 and CDR2: MNHNY, SVGAGI (reference sequence). Trimming cost V 0 bases and J 2 bases; bases outside gene matches: 3. CDR3 DNA: TGTGCCAGCAGTTACTCAGCCAGGGGGAACTATGGCTACACCTTC. Residues: CASSYSARGNYGYTF.

The chain uses TRBV7-2 and TRBJ1-1; D call uncertain. V lost 3 bases and J lost 8, with 10 bases in between. From germline, CDR1 is SGHTA and CDR2 FQGNSA. The CDR3 spans 12 residues. This CDR3 reads CASSLIGREAFF. CDR3 DNA sequence: TGTGCCAGCAGCTTGATTGGGAGGGAAGCTTTCTTT.

This chain uses TRBV7-2 with TRBJ2-5, with TRBD2 matching over 8 bases. The CDR3 is 16 residues long. J lost 0 bases, V lost 5 bases, and 8 bases had no gene match. The germline CDR1 and CDR2 sequences are SGHTA and FQGNSA. The CDR3 nucleotides are TGTGCCAGCAGCCCCCGGCTAGCGGGTTACCAAGAGACCCAGTACTTC. Its protein is CASSPRLAGYQETQYF. The full variable domain, completed using reference TRBV7-2 and TRBJ2-5, is GAGVSQSPSNKVTEKGKDVELRCDPISGHTALYWYRQSLGQGLEFLIYFQGNSAPDKSGLPSDRFSAERTGGSVSTLTIQRTQQEDSAVYLCASSPRLAGYQETQYFGPGTRLLVL.

The chain recombines TRBV18 with TRBJ2-2; D gene unclear. The CDR3 is made up of 12 amino acids. Germline V gene sequence: CDR1 KGHSH, CDR2 LQKENI. Trimming pared 2 bases from V and 3 bases from J, leaving 1 base between. CDR3 in amino acids: CASSPDTGELFF. CDR3 nucleotides: TGTGCCAGCTCACCAGACACCGGGGAGCTGTTTTTT.

The chain links TRBV5-4 to TRBJ2-7; TRBD1 matches 7 bases. Trimming cost V 4 bases and J 2 bases; bases outside gene matches: 9. This CDR3 has 15 amino acids. In germline, CDR1 is SGHNT, CDR2 YYREEE (reference sequence). The CDR3: CASSLDYRGTYEQYF. CDR3 in DNA: TGTGCCAGCAGCCTAGACTACAGGGGTACCTACGAGCAGTACTTC.

This clone was picked up one time. The CDR3 region is CASSEIGPYNEQFF. In DNA, the CDR3 is TGTGCCAGCAGTGAAATTGGCCCCTACAATGAGCAGTTCTTC. J is TRBJ2-1 and V is TRBV6-1; D gene ambiguous. This CDR3 comprises 14 residues. Germline V gene lookup returns CDR1 MNHNS and CDR2 SASEGT. The germline V and J ends were trimmed by 2 bases and 2 bases, with 7 bases remaining between them.

This clone was seen just once. V gene TRBV5-1 combines with J gene TRBJ2-1, with TRBD1 identical over 10 bases. Germline lookup yields CDR1 SGHRS and CDR2 YFSETQ. The CDR3 runs to 15 residues. Losses at the gene ends were 4 bases for V and 3 bases for J; bases not matched to a gene: 4. CDR3 nucleotides: TGCGCCAGCAGCGGGACAGGGGAGGTCTACAATGAGCAGTTCTTC. This codes for CASSGTGEVYNEQFF.

The V call is TRBV5-1, the J call TRBJ2-3; perhaps TRBD2 as D (5 bases). The CDR3 has 15 residues. CDR1 and CDR2 from the germline V gene are SGHRS and YFSETQ. V lost 0 bases to trimming and J lost 0 bases, with 8 bases between them. The CDR3 here is CASSLVAGSTDTQYF. In DNA form, the CDR3 reads TGCGCCAGCAGCTTGGTGGCGGGTAGCACAGATACGCAGTATTTT.

Only a few counts were recorded for this clone. The chain combines TRBV5-4 with TRBJ2-7; tentative D call: TRBD2 (7 bases). The CDR3 extends over 16 amino acids. Per the germline V gene, CDR1 is SGHNT and CDR2 is YYREEE (reference sequence). The V and J ends lost 5 bases and 2 bases respectively, with 20 bases between them. The CDR3 is CASSIGGGGAPYEQYF. The CDR3, as DNA: TGTGCCAGCAGTATTGGGGGAGGGGGAGCCCCCTACGAGCAGTACTTC.

This sequence joins TRBV10-3 and TRBJ2-5, with 9 bases fitting TRBD1. This CDR3 region has 14 residues. Germline V gene lookup returns CDR1 ENHRY and CDR2 SYGVKD. V dropped 6 bases and J dropped 1; count of bases not matched to a gene: 3. The chain's CDR3 is CAIRPTGGQETQYF. The DNA for the CDR3 is TGTGCCATCAGACCGACAGGGGGCCAAGAGACCCAGTACTTC.

The V and J genes are TRBV15 and TRBJ1-2; D remains ambiguous. V was pared by 2 bases and J by 6 bases, with 19 bases between. This CDR3 spans 16 amino acids. Germline assignment: CDR1 LNHNV and CDR2 YYDKDF (reference sequence). The CDR3 reads CATSRNPPWDRNGYTF. In DNA, the CDR3 is TGTGCCACCAGCAGAAATCCTCCTTGGGATAGAAATGGCTACACCTTC.

The genes are TRBV6-1 and TRBJ2-7, with D possibly being TRBD1 (6 bases). The CDR3 is 17 amino acids. Germline CDR1 and CDR2: MNHNS and SASEGT. V was clipped by 1 base and J by 4 bases, with 20 bases between them. The CDR3, as DNA: TGTGCCAGCAGTGAAGGACGACCGGGGACACCTTCATACGAGCAGTACTTC. Protein sequence: CASSEGRPGTPSYEQYF.

The genes are TRBV7-3 and TRBJ2-5, with 8 bases aligning to TRBD1. The CDR3 runs 14 residues. V shed 5 bases, J shed 5 bases, and the junction held 7 bases outside the gene matches. Germline loops: CDR1 SGHTA, CDR2 FQGTGA. The DNA for the CDR3 is TGTGCCAGCAGCCCGAGAACAGGGGGGGAGACCCAGTACTTC. Translation gives CASSPRTGGETQYF. Looking up the rest from reference TRBV7-3 and TRBJ2-5 gives the full variable domain: GAGVSQTPSNKVTEKGKYVELRCDPISGHTALYWYRQSLGQGPEFLIYFQGTGAADDSGLPNDRFFAVRPEGSVSTLKIQRTERGDSAVYLCASSPRTGGETQYFGPGTRLLVL.

The gene calls are TRBV5-4 and TRBJ2-5; TRBD1 or TRBD2 may be the D gene (6 bases each). The CDR3 has 15 residues. V shed 1 base and J shed 6 bases, with 16 bases lying between them. Germline values: CDR1 SGHNT, CDR2 YYREEE (reference sequence). CDR3 bases: TGTGCCAGCAGCTTGATGTTGCGGGACATGAAGACCCAGTACTTC. This codes for CASSLMLRDMKTQYF.

The CDR3 sequence: CASSQVGGAGNIQYF. CDR3 nucleotides: TGTGCCAGCAGCCAAGTTGGGGGCGCGGGAAACATTCAGTACTTC. The V and J genes are TRBV14 and TRBJ2-4; tentative D call: TRBD1 (6 bases). The germline V and J ends were trimmed by 1 base and 6 bases, with 13 bases remaining between them. Germline loops: CDR1 SGHDN, CDR2 FVKESK. CDR3 length: 15 residues. Using reference TRBV14 and TRBJ2-4 for the parts outside the CDR3, the full variable domain is EAGVTQFPSHSVIEKGQTVTLRCDPISGHDNLYWYRRVMGKEIKFLLHFVKESKQDESGMPNNRFLAERTGGTYSTLKVQPAELEDSGVYFCASSQVGGAGNIQYFGAGTRLSVL.

This sequence joins TRBV7-2 and TRBJ1-5; D gene ambiguous. There are 12 residues in the CDR3. Deletions cut 1 base from V and 5 bases from J, with 3 bases between. Per the germline V gene, CDR1 is SGHTA and CDR2 is FQGNSA. The DNA of the CDR3 is TGTGCCAGCAGCTTAGGGGATCAGCCCCAGCATTTT. It is translated as CASSLGDQPQHF.

The rearrangement links TRBV10-3 to TRBJ2-7; the match to TRBD2 covers 8 bases. CDR1 is ENHRY, CDR2 SYGVKD, per germline. The CDR3 length is 13 residues. V was clipped by 6 bases and J by 5 bases; unmatched bases: 6. The CDR3 coding sequence is TGTGCCATCAGCCTTAGCGGGAAGAACGAGCAGTACTTC. Amino acids: CAISLSGKNEQYF.

This clone was seen once. The CDR3 coding sequence is TGTGCCAGCACCTCCACGGTGAAGGGGCGTTTGGCCGGGGAGCTGTTTTTT. The encoded protein is CASTSTVKGRLAGELFF. This sequence joins TRBV28 and TRBJ2-2, with D perhaps TRBD1 (5 bases). Germline loops: CDR1 MDHEN, CDR2 SYDVKM. Between the trimmed V and J ends, which lost 7 bases and 6 bases, there was a span of 24 bases. The CDR3 length is 17 residues.

This clone was counted a single time. The V and J genes are TRBV30 and TRBJ2-5; D may be TRBD1 (6 bases). Trimming removed 5 bases at V and 1 base at J, with 14 bases between. The CDR3 has 14 amino acids. Germline CDR1 reads GTSNPN; CDR2 reads SVGIG (reference sequence). The CDR3 region is CAWLRDRRQETQYF. The CDR3 DNA reads TGTGCCTGGCTACGAGACAGGCGCCAAGAGACCCAGTACTTC.

This clone was detected a few times. The chain joins TRBV27 to TRBJ1-1; D might be TRBD1 (5 bases). V shed 2 bases and J shed 4 bases, with 14 bases lying between them. CDR3 size: 15 residues. Germline CDR1 and CDR2: MNHEY and SMNVEV (reference sequence). CDR3 residues: CASSLAGPSTTEAFF. CDR3 in DNA: TGTGCCAGCAGTTTAGCGGGACCTTCGACCACTGAAGCTTTCTTT.

The chain uses TRBV15 and TRBJ1-4; 7 nucleotides match TRBD1. The germline V gene has CDR1 LNHNV and CDR2 YYDKDF (reference sequence). CDR3 length: 15 amino acids. With V trimmed by 6 bases and J by 8 bases, 12 bases remained unmatched. The CDR3 loop is CATRETRTGGEKLFF. The DNA for the CDR3 is TGTGCCACCAGGGAAACCCGGACAGGCGGCGAAAAACTGTTTTTT.

This sequence joins TRBV27 and TRBJ2-7; TRBD2 matches at 9 bases. The junction had 8 bases not matched to a gene; V was cut back by 7 bases and J by 1 base. Germline-derived CDR1 and CDR2 are MNHEY and SMNVEV (reference sequence). The CDR3 is made up of 15 amino acids. CDR3 DNA: TGTGCCAGCAAGGGGGGCGGGAGGGCATCCTACGAGCAGTACTTC. It codes for CASKGGGRASYEQYF.

The chain links TRBV2 to TRBJ2-5; D possibly uses TRBD1 or TRBD2 (5 bases each). V shed 0 bases and J shed 3 bases, with 11 bases lying between them. Germline lookup yields CDR1 SNHLY and CDR2 FYNNEI. The CDR3 has 15 residues. In DNA form, the CDR3 reads TGTGCCAGCAGTGAAGCCTGGGGACCCGAAGAGACCCAGTACTTC. This codes for CASSEAWGPEETQYF.

This clone was observed once. The chain combines TRBV18 with TRBJ1-1, with 7 nucleotides matching TRBD1. The J segment lost 4 bases and the V segment lost 2 bases, leaving 7 bases of the junction unmatched. Germline V lookup: CDR1 KGHSH, CDR2 LQKENI. CDR3 length: 15 residues. In nucleotides, the CDR3 is TGTGCCAGCTCACCAGTGAAAGGGGGCTTCACTGAAGCTTTCTTT. Amino acid sequence: CASSPVKGGFTEAFF.

The chain has TRBV27 and TRBJ2-5, with 8 nucleotides matching TRBD1. Per the germline V gene, CDR1 is MNHEY and CDR2 is SMNVEV (reference sequence). The CDR3 totals 15 residues. With V trimmed by 5 bases and J by 2 bases, 7 bases remained unmatched. The CDR3 DNA follows: TGTGCCAGCAGTCCCCTCGGACAGGGTCAAGAGACCCAGTACTTC. As protein: CASSPLGQGQETQYF.

The chain recombines TRBV6-5 with TRBJ2-7, with 8 bases fitting TRBD2. The germline gives CDR1 MNHEY, CDR2 SVGAGI. This CDR3 has 14 residues. Trimming removed 2 bases from V and 3 bases from J; junction bases left unmatched: 3. CDR3 protein: CASSYRGGYYEQYF. Written as DNA, the CDR3 is TGTGCCAGCAGTTACCGCGGGGGGTACTACGAGCAGTACTTC.

In its sample, this clone was seen once. V is TRBV6-1 and J is TRBJ1-1, with TRBD1 matching 7 bases. Germline V gene lookup returns CDR1 MNHNS and CDR2 SASEGT. With 7 bases clipped from V and 5 bases from J, the junction kept 7 bases outside the gene matches. The CDR3 runs to 13 residues. CDR3 DNA: TGTGCCAGCAAACCGACAGGGAGAACTGAAGCTTTCTTT. It codes for CASKPTGRTEAFF.